This TCR beta chain was identified during a study of CD8 T cells in Susac syndrome. Sequencing targeted TCR beta in T cells from blood (CD8+ and CD4+). TEMRA cells were FACS-enriched, and CD8+ and CD4+ T cells were isolated negatively. The CDR3 is made up of 10 amino acids. CDR1 is SQVTM and CDR2 is ANQGSEA in the germline V gene. V shed 4 bases and J 14 bases; nucleotides not matched to a gene: 2. RNA amounts of roughly 0.5 to 1 ug underwent reverse transcription with random hexamers. TCR beta CDR3 was amplified by immunoSEQ covering 54 Vbeta and 13 Jbeta. TCRdb reanalysed the immunoSEQ multiplex PCR reads using MiXCR and keeps one entry per CDR3 protein. The data contain 200,000 or so distinct CDR3 sequences, approximately 96% of them singletons. Worth noting for this clonotype: Antigen: not known.

Study outcomes and limitations: The study conceded that its TCR sequencing and HLA analysis involved relatively few individuals.

The receptor's source is a human donor with multiple sclerosis. The sample was CD4+ T cells from PBMCs. The chain has TRBV29-1 and TRBJ2-1, with TRBD1 matching 10 bases. This CDR3 reads CSVAGTGEFF. As DNA, the CDR3 is TGCAGCGTTGCCGGGACAGGGGAGTTCTTC.